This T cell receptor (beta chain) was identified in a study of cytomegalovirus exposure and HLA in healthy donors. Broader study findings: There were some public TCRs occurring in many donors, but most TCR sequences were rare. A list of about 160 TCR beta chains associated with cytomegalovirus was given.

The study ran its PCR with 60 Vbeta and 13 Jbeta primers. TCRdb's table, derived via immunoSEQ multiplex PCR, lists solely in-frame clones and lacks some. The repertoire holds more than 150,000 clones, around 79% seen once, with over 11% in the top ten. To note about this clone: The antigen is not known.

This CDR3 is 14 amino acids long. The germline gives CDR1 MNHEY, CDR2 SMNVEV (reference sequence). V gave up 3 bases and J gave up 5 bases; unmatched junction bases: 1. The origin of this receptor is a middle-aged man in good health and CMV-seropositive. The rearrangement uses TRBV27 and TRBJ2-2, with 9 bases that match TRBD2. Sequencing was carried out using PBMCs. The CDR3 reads CASSFGLATGELFF. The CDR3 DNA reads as TGTGCCAGCAGTTTCGGACTAGCGACCGGGGAGCTGTTTTTT.